The text below deals with one TCR beta chain. Its matching antigen is unknown. The sample is drawn from a study of Ad26.COV2.S vaccination and SARS-CoV-2 variants. Study-level points and caveats: It was vaccine recipients, not placebo recipients, who had the higher spike-specific TCR breadth. Estimates derived from TCR breadth and depth analyses may have underestimated total T cell responses. After vaccination, reports described spike-specific CD8+ and CD4+ T cell responses as showing substantial breadth.

Germline V CDR1 and CDR2: MNHEY, SVGAGI. V shed 7 bases and J shed 4 bases, with 10 bases lying between them. This CDR3 has 12 amino acids. Libraries were prepared by immunoSEQ multiplex PCR; TCRdb keeps only in-frame clonotypes and omits some of them. In the table there are 120,000 to 150,000 clones, 86% of which are singletons. Sequenced here: peripheral blood, sampled after recovery from COVID-19. V gene TRBV6-5 combines with J gene TRBJ1-1; no definite D call. This sequence was found in a human donor who had recovered from COVID-19. CDR3 coding DNA: TGTGCCAGCACCATGGCCTCCACTGAAGCTTTCTTT. Its protein is CASTMASTEAFF.